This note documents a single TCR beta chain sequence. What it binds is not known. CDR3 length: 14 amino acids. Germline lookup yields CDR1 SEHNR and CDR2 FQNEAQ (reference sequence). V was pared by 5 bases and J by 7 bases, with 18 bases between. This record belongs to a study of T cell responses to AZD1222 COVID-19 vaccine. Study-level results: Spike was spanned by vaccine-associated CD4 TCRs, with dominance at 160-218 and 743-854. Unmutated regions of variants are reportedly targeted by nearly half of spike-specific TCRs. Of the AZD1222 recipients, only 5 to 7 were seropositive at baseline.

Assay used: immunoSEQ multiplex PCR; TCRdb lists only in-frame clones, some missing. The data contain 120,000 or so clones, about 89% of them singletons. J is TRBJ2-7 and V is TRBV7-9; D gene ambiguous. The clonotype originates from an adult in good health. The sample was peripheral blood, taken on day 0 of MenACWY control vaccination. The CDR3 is CASSHSRRPNEQYF. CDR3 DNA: TGTGCCAGCAGCCACTCTAGACGCCCCAATGAGCAGTACTTC.